The 6 T cell receptor beta chains reported below all come from one sample, sequenced in a study of early stage breast cancer tumors. Sequenced by immunoSEQ multiplex PCR; TCRdb stores in-frame clones only, minus some. The sample consists of some 48,000 clones, about 83% of them appearing once. Material for sequencing was blood. All receptors derive from a person aged 45 to 59 with breast cancer.

This chain joins TRBV4-1 and TRBJ2-7; 8 bases line up with TRBD1. The V gene's germline CDR1 is MGHRA and CDR2 YSYEKL. V shed 2 bases, J shed 6 bases, and the junction held 6 bases outside the gene matches. The CDR3 has 14 residues. The CDR3 loop is CASSQQDRVGEQYF. CDR3 in DNA: TGCGCCAGCAGCCAACAGGACAGGGTGGGCGAGCAGTACTTC.

This chain uses TRBV30 with TRBJ2-1; unclear D gene. This CDR3 region has 14 residues. Trimming pared 0 bases from V and 6 bases from J, leaving 12 bases between. Germline lookup yields CDR1 GTSNPN and CDR2 SVGIG (reference sequence). The CDR3 DNA is TGTGCCTGGAGTGTTCCCTCCCAGATCAATGAGCAGTTCTTC. It is translated as CAWSVPSQINEQFF. The full variable domain, completed using reference TRBV30 and TRBJ2-1, is SQTIHQWPATLVQPVGSPLSLECTVEGTSNPNLYWYRQAAGRGLQLLFYSVGIGQISSEVPQNLSASRPQDRQFILSSKKLLLSDSGFYLCAWSVPSQINEQFFGPGTRLTVL.

Details on this clone: An end of the junction differs from the germline gene, which may be a read error. The gene calls are TRBV7-7 and TRBJ2-1, with 10 bases fitting TRBD2. The CDR3 runs 16 residues. The germline gives CDR1 SSHAT, CDR2 FNYEAQ (reference sequence). The CDR3 bases are TGTGCTAGCAGCCCCCGAGTCAGCGGGGGGGCTAATGAGCAGTTCTTC. It is translated as CASSPRVSGGANEQFF.

This clone was counted only a few times. The V call is TRBV5-1, the J call TRBJ2-1, with 12 bases identical to TRBD2. The CDR3 is 17 amino acids. Trimming took 1 base from V and 7 from J; bases not matched to a gene: 9. Germline V lookup: CDR1 SGHRS, CDR2 YFSETQ. CDR3 protein: CASSLSRLAGAGNEQFF. The CDR3 nucleotides read TGCGCCAGCAGCTTGTCCCGACTAGCGGGGGCCGGTAATGAGCAGTTCTTC.

J is TRBJ1-1 and V is TRBV7-2; TRBD1 is a possible D gene (5 bases). This CDR3 region has 13 residues. Trimming removed 8 bases from V and 6 bases from J, with 16 bases in between. CDR1 is SGHTA, CDR2 FQGNSA, per germline. The CDR3 bases are TGTGCCAGCCGCAGGGAGATAGTAGCTGAAGCTTTCTTT. As protein: CASRREIVAEAFF.

The J gene is TRBJ2-7, the V gene TRBV7-6; possible D gene TRBD1, 5 bases. The CDR3 is 13 residues long. Trimming cost V 4 bases and J 4 bases, with 11 bases left between them. Germline CDR1 reads SGHVS; CDR2 reads FNYEAQ. This CDR3 reads CASSYEKGYEQYF. The CDR3 DNA sequence: TGTGCCAGCAGCTACGAAAAGGGGTACGAGCAGTACTTC.